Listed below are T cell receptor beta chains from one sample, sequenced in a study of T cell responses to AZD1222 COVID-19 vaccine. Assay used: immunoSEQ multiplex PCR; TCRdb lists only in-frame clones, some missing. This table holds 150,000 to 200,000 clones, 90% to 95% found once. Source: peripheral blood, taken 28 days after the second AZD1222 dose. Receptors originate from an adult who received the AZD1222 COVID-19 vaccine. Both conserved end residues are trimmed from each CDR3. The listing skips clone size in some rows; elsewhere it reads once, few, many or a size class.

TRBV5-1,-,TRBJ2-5,ASSQGQGVETQY
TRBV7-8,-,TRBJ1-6,ASSLNRIGNSPLH
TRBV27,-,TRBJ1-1,ASRPGRSAEAF
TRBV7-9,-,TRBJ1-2,ASSPGQNINYGYT
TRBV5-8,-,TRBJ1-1,ASSLGANSNTEAF
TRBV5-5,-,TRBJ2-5,ASSLARTRSETQY
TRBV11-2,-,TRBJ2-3,ASSTNRATQY
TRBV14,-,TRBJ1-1,ASSRRGVSEAF
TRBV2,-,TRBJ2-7,ASRGNTDSYEQY
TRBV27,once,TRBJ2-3,ATSRTGTDTQY
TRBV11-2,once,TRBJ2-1,ASSLDLWYEQF
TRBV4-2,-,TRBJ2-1,ASSQGLGRGAFYNEQF
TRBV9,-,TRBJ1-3,ASKQGFGNTIY
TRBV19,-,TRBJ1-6,ASTLGPTNSPLH
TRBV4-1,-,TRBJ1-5,ASSPHAADQPQH
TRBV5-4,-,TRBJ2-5,ASRSAGQGGETQY
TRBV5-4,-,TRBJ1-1,ASSSPGQMNTEAF
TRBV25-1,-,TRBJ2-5,ASSEIGTALQETQY
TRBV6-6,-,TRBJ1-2,ASSSLMLGDYGYT
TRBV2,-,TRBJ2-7,ASGWTGTYEQY
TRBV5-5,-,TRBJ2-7,ASSVGQAHSYEQY
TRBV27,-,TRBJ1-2,ASSSPPYGYT
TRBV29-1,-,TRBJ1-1,SVTMGGTEAF
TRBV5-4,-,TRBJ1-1,ASSLSVGENTEAF
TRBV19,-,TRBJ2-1,ASSISPASDEQF
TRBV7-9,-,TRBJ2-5,ASSSFSGVYQETQY
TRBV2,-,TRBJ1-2,ASSEQGRGRDYGYT
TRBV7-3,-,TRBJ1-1,ASRGQGTEAF
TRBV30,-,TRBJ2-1,AWDGRYNEQF
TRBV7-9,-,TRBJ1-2,ASSQDRVGGYT